Sequencing of this TCR beta chain was carried out in a study of blood T cell repertoires in COVID-19. Study as a whole: Sites across the United States, Italy and Spain contributed samples from acute and convalescent COVID-19. The cDNA or gDNA used as material had been derived from T cells, B-cell-depleted T cells, or PBMCs.

CDR1 and CDR2 (germline): SGHRS, YFSETQ. V was shortened by 4 bases and J by 2 bases, with 16 bases between the two germline ends. The CDR3 has 15 amino acids. Per the original data handling: Researchers report that nucleated cell counts were estimated from reference gene primer amplification. The table came from immunoSEQ multiplex PCR; TCRdb's copy has only in-frame clones and leaves some out. Clone size and V and J calls were adopted from that table, with D and trimming inferred from the DNA. In the table there are some 160,000 clones, approximately 82% of which are singletons. This TCR was recovered from a woman in her seventies who had recovered from COVID-19. The material sequenced was peripheral blood. The V gene is TRBV5-1, the J gene TRBJ2-7, with D maybe TRBD2 (5 bases). The CDR3 DNA is TGCGCCAGCAGCCCTTATACGCGGGCCGCCTACGAGCAGTACTTC. Translating it yields CASSPYTRAAYEQYF.